This record looks at one TCR beta chain sequence and its context. Its antigen is still unknown. Base qualities are not provided; no much larger clone lies one nucleotide away. The method was the immunoSEQ multiplex PCR assay. This is the immuneACCESS table as TCRdb keeps it, with only in-frame sequences that have V and J called. A part of the clones is gone; compared with another copy, unresolved V genes explain less than half, and the rest is unexplained. Across this sample there are almost 30,000 clones, with about 80% seen only once. The ten largest clones capture approximately 5.4% of the sample. The sample originates from a study of Siglec-9 on CD8 T cells in melanoma (dated by TCRdb to the late 2010s). Regarding the research as a whole: The study examined the expression of Siglec-9 on CD8+ T cells and how Siglec-9 regulates T cells within the melanoma tumor microenvironment. The study at large found these results: According to the report, an effector memory CD8+ T-cell subset that seemed to build up inside melanoma tumors was both marked and regulated by Siglec-9.

V is shortened by 1 base, J by 0 bases, and the region joining them spans 12 bases. In the germline V gene, CDR1 corresponds to SGHTA and CDR2 to FQGNSA. Counted from cysteine to phenylalanine, this CDR3 has 16 amino acids. CDR3 DNA is the only sequence kept; it has 48 bases, read in frame from the first base. The sequence derives from a human donor in good health. The sample consisted of Siglec-9- CD8+ T cells sorted from blood. The sample's cell subset or site label, decoded: CD8 T cells lacking Siglec-9. The chain joins TRBV7-2 to TRBJ1-1; the D gene is unclear. CDR3 sequence: CASSLGAGIMNTEAFF. DNA sequence: TGTGCCAGCAGCTTAGGGGCGGGAATTATGAACACTGAAGCTTTCTTT.